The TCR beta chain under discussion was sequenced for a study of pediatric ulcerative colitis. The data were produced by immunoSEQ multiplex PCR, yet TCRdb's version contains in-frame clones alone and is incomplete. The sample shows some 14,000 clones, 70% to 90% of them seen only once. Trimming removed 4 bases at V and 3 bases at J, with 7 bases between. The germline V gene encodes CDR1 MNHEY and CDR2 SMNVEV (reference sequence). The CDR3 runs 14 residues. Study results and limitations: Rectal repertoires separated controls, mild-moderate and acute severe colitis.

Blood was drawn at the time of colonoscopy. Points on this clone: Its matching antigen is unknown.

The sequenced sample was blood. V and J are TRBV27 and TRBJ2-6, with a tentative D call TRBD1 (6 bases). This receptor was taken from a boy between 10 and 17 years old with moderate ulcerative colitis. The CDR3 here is CASSSGVGANVLTF. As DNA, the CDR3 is TGTGCCAGCAGTTCAGGGGTTGGGGCCAACGTCCTGACTTTC.